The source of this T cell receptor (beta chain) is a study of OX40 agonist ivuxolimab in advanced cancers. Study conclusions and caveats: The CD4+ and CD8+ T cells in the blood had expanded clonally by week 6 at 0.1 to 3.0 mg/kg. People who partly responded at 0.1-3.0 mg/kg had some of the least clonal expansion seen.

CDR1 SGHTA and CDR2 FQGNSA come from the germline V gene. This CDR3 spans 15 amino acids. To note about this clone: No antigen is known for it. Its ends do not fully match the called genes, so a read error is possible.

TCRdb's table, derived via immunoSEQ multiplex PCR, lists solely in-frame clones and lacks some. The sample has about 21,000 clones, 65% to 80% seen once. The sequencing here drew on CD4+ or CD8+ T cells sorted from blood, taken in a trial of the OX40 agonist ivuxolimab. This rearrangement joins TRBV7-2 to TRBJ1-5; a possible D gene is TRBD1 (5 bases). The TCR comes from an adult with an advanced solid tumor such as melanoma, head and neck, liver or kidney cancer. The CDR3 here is CASSQERQGRRPQHF. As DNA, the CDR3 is TGCGCCAGCAGCCAAGAAAGGCAGGGCAGGCGGCCCCAGCATTTT.